This T cell receptor beta chain was observed in a study of blood T cell repertoires in COVID-19. Study-level information: COVID-19 samples, acute and convalescent, were from the United States, Italy and Spain. Sample material is recorded as cDNA or gDNA derived from T cells, B-cell-depleted T cells, or PBMCs.

This CDR3 has 16 residues. The V end lost 5 bases, the J end lost 6 bases, and 17 bases lay between the germline ends. Germline V gene lookup returns CDR1 MDHEN and CDR2 SYDVKM. In the original analysis: Cell counts per sample came from amplifying reference gene primers. TCRdb's copy holds only in-frame clones and misses some; the assay was immunoSEQ multiplex PCR. For V, J and clone size, that table is used; D and trimming come from the DNA. The sample carries 90,000 to 140,000 clones, 65% to 90% recorded once. The TCR originated in a man between 45 and 60 years old with acute or convalescent COVID-19. Sequenced sample: peripheral blood. V and J are TRBV28 and TRBJ1-6, with a weak D call TRBD1 (6 bases). CDR3 coding DNA: TGTGCCAGCAGTCTACAGGGCTATAACTCTAATTCACCCCTCCACTTT. Translation gives CASSLQGYNSNSPLHF.